This T cell receptor (beta chain) was identified in a study of neurological immune-mediated disorders. This clonotype was found many times. CDR1 is SGHRS, CDR2 YFSETQ, per germline. The CDR3 loop spans 15 amino acids. Trimming took off 4 bases at V and 0 bases at J, with 13 bases between the two ends. Each CDR3 protein is one row after TCRdb ran MiXCR on the 5' RACE reads. The table lists 25,000 or so distinct CDR3 sequences, less than 15% of them singletons. The sample's time point: technical triplicate 1. V is TRBV5-1 and J is TRBJ1-1, with a weak D call TRBD1 (6 bases). Sequences were obtained from CD4+ T cells from blood. This TCR was sampled from a female donor with HTLV-1-associated myelopathy (HAM/TSP). The CDR3 DNA is TGCGCCAGCAGCATGGCAGGGGAGATGAACACTGAAGCTTTCTTT. Residues: CASSMAGEMNTEAFF.